Listed here are 5 T cell receptor beta chains from one sample, sequenced in a study of CD8 T cells in ankylosing spondylitis. TCRdb passed the 5' RACE reads through MiXCR, listing each CDR3 protein once. The sample consists of roughly 180,000 distinct CDR3 sequences, just over 9.5% of them appearing once. The sample consisted of blood, either unsorted or a sorted T cell fraction (not recorded which). These receptor sequences come from a female donor with ankylosing spondylitis or in good health (not recorded which).

This clonotype has a handful of counts. V gene TRBV29-1 combines with J gene TRBJ2-1; D gene unclear. Trimming shortened V by 4 bases and J by 8 bases, and 9 bases separated the two germline ends. Per germline, CDR1 SQVTM and CDR2 ANQGSEA. The CDR3 consists of 11 residues. CDR3 nucleotides: TGCAGCGTTGTAACCTCGGATGAGCAGTTCTTC. Encoded protein: CSVVTSDEQFF.

This clonotype was counted ten times or more. The chain recombines TRBV2 with TRBJ2-1; 15 bases agree with TRBD2. Germline loops: CDR1 SNHLY, CDR2 FYNNEI. CDR3 size: 18 residues. The V and J ends lost 1 base and 4 bases, in that order; junction bases with no gene match: 5. The CDR3 region has the DNA TGTGCCAGCAGTGAAGGGACGGGGACTAGCGGGGGGTACAATGAGCAGTTCTTC. As protein: CASSEGTGTSGGYNEQFF.

V usage is TRBV24-1 and J usage is TRBJ2-5; D is ambiguous. The V end lost 2 bases, the J end lost 5 bases, and 14 bases lay between the germline ends. Looked up from germline, CDR1 is KGHDR and CDR2 is SFDVKD. This CDR3 region has 15 residues. Here the CDR3 DNA reads TGTGCCACCAGTGATTGGATCGACCGTCCGGAGACCCAGTACTTC. This codes for CATSDWIDRPETQYF.

V gene TRBV29-1 combines with J gene TRBJ2-3, with unresolved D. The CDR3 consists of 15 residues. V lost 1 base to trimming and J lost 0 bases, with 11 bases between them. Germline V gene data show CDR1 as SQVTM and CDR2 as ANQGSEA. The CDR3 DNA reads TGCAGCGTTGAAGGGTCTTTCGACAGCACAGATACGCAGTATTTT. Translation: CSVEGSFDSTDTQYF.

The rearrangement links TRBV28 to TRBJ1-2, with 8 bases matching TRBD1. V lost 7 bases to trimming and J lost 3 bases; unmatched junction nucleotides: 10. CDR3 length: 15 amino acids. Germline V gives CDR1 MDHEN, CDR2 SYDVKM. CDR3 bases: TGTGCCAGCAAGTCCCGCTCGACAGGGGACTATGGCTACACCTTC. This translates into CASKSRSTGDYGYTF.